The present TCR beta chain was sequenced within a study of OX40 agonist ivuxolimab in advanced cancers. Overall study results and limits: On average, a greater number of expanded clones characterised CD8+ T cells relative to CD4+.

The sample holds a few counts of this clone. The antigen remains unidentified. The CDR3 runs 14 residues. The junction had 4 bases not matched to a gene; V was cut back by 4 bases and J by 2 bases. Per the germline V gene, CDR1 is SGHRS and CDR2 is YFSETQ. Autoimmune disease history or systemic immunosuppression was exclusionary. The repertoire was sequenced with immunoSEQ multiplex PCR; TCRdb's copy has only in-frame clones and lacks some. The sample lists approximately 64,000 clones; 80% to 90% were seen once. The sequence was collected from an adult with an advanced solid tumor such as melanoma, head and neck, liver or kidney cancer. The chain recombines TRBV5-1 with TRBJ2-5; 8 nucleotides match TRBD1. The sample was CD4+ or CD8+ T cells sorted from blood, taken in a trial of the OX40 agonist ivuxolimab. In DNA, the CDR3 is TGCGCCAGCAGCCCAGGGGGCTGGCAAGAGACCCAGTACTTC. Encoded protein: CASSPGGWQETQYF.